This T cell receptor (beta chain) was identified in a study of blood T cells in healthy people across ages. About this clonotype: Its cognate antigen is unknown.

A sample-barcoded 5' primer and a J-beta primer mix were used in a second PCR of roughly 7 to 11 cycles. TCRdb reanalysed the 5' RACE reads using MiXCR and keeps one entry per CDR3 protein. The sample holds some 700,000 distinct CDR3 sequences; roughly 45% are singletons and the top ten take approximately 22%. Extraction of total RNA produced a minimum of 6 micrograms from each sample. Germline trimming cut 4 bases from V and 8 bases from J; bases unmatched to any gene: 3. CDR1 and CDR2 (germline): SGHRS, YFSETQ. This CDR3 region has 13 residues. Study results and limitations: With age, beta diversity per million T cells declined roughly linearly, significantly by over 35. As naive T cell percentage varied, TCR beta diversity correlated strongly with it.

Sequencing was performed on blood. The J gene is TRBJ1-6, the V gene TRBV5-1; 7 nucleotides align to TRBD1. The sequence derives from a woman aged 55-70 years in good health. CDR3 DNA sequence: TGCGCCAGCAGCCCCGGGACAGATTCACCCCTCCACTTT. Translating gives CASSPGTDSPLHF.